This note documents a single TCR beta chain sequence. Primers: 60 Vbeta forward and 13 Jbeta reverse. Profiling relied on immunoSEQ multiplex PCR, and the TCRdb table lists in-frame clones only, not all of them. The data hold roughly 160,000 clones, with roughly 70% observed a single time. This record belongs to a study of cytomegalovirus exposure and HLA in healthy donors. The sample taken for sequencing was PBMCs. This sequence was found in a woman aged 30 to 39 in good health and CMV-seronegative.

Here the CDR3 reads CASSSGGGYTF. The CDR3 nucleotides read TGTGCCAGCAGCTCCGGGGGAGGCTACACCTTC. The rearrangement joins TRBV11-2 to TRBJ1-2; tentatively, D is TRBD1 (5 bases). Germline V gene data show CDR1 as SGHAT and CDR2 as FQNNGV. V dropped 4 bases and J dropped 8 bases, with 8 bases sitting between them. This CDR3 spans 11 amino acids.